Below, 8 T cell receptor beta chains from the same sample are listed, as sequenced in a study of blood T cell repertoires in COVID-19. TCRdb's table, derived via immunoSEQ multiplex PCR, lists solely in-frame clones and lacks some. This sample has some 300,000 clones, with under 90% found just once. Sequences were obtained from peripheral blood. The receptor source for this set is a woman in her twenties or thirties with COVID-19, enrolled during active disease.

The chain has TRBV12-3 or TRBV12-4 and TRBJ1-2, with a weak D call TRBD1 (6 bases). The CDR3 length is 12 residues. The V end was cut by 5 bases, the J end by 5 bases, with 9 bases between. The CDR3 here is CASSPQGYGYTF. In DNA form, the CDR3 reads TGTGCCAGCAGTCCACAGGGATATGGCTACACCTTC.

This clone appeared a few times. The chain has TRBV27 and TRBJ2-7; 9 bases are shared with TRBD2. The CDR3 runs 15 residues. Germline-derived CDR1 and CDR2 are MNHEY and SMNVEV (reference sequence). V shed 5 bases, J shed 2 bases, and the junction held 7 bases outside the gene matches. The CDR3 region is CASSPTSGRTYEQYV. CDR3 nucleotides: TGTGCCAGCAGTCCTACTAGCGGGCGAACCTACGAGCAGTACGTC.

The chain has TRBV18 and TRBJ1-5; no clear D. The CDR3 consists of 16 residues. V lost 2 bases and J 4 bases, leaving 15 bases between the germline ends. Germline V gives CDR1 KGHSH, CDR2 LQKENI. In DNA, the CDR3 is TGTGCCAGCTCACCATCGCACGGGATGAGGAATCAGCCCCAGCATTTT. Translating it yields CASSPSHGMRNQPQHF.

This chain joins TRBV4-1 and TRBJ2-5; 11 bases are a match to TRBD2. Trimming took 4 bases from V and 2 from J; bases not matched to a gene: 6. The CDR3 extends over 16 amino acids. CDR1 MGHRA and CDR2 YSYEKL come from the germline V gene. CDR3 protein: CASSRRLAGPQETQYF. The CDR3 DNA reads TGCGCCAGCAGCCGCCGACTAGCGGGGCCTCAAGAGACCCAGTACTTC.

A word on this clone: Sequence at one end of the junction differs from germline and may be a read error. V and J are TRBV2 and TRBJ1-5; D unclear. CDR1 is SNHLY and CDR2 is FYNNEI in the germline V gene. The CDR3 has 13 residues. The CDR3 here is CASGEQNNQPQHF. Written as DNA, the CDR3 is TGTGCCAGCGGTGAACAGAATAATCAGCCCCAGCATTTT.

The V call is TRBV4-3, the J call TRBJ2-1, with TRBD2 matching over 8 bases. The CDR3 consists of 16 residues. From germline, CDR1 is LGHNA and CDR2 YSLEER. V gave up 0 bases and J gave up 4 bases; unmatched junction bases: 5. Written as DNA, the CDR3 is TGCGCCAGCAGCCAAGATTTGCGCGGGGGGTACAATGAGCAGTTCTTC. Its protein product is CASSQDLRGGYNEQFF.

The gene calls are TRBV2 and TRBJ1-4; D gene ambiguous. The CDR3 loop spans 14 amino acids. Trimming removed 5 bases from V and 0 bases from J, with 7 bases in between. Germline V gene lookup returns CDR1 SNHLY and CDR2 FYNNEI. In nucleotides, the CDR3 is TGTGCCAGCAGTCGGGGTACAACTAATGAAAAACTGTTTTTT. Translated: CASSRGTTNEKLFF.

V and J are TRBV7-2 and TRBJ1-2; 7 bases agree with TRBD1. The ends lost 5 bases at V and 3 bases at J; junction bases unmatched: 12. Germline loops: CDR1 SGHTA, CDR2 FQGNSA. The CDR3 length is 16 residues. CDR3 bases: TGTGCCAGCAGCCCAACCGGAGGGGGCAGGGACTATGGCTACACCTTC. It yields the protein CASSPTGGGRDYGYTF.